This record looks at one TCR beta chain sequence and its context. CDR3 length: 13 amino acids. CDR1 is MDHEN, CDR2 SYDVKM, per germline. Germline trimming cut 6 bases from V and 10 bases from J; bases unmatched to any gene: 11. This specimen comes from a study of Ad26.COV2.S vaccination and SARS-CoV-2 variants. Treatment meaning: some 20 received Ad26.COV2.S at low or high dose, single or two shots; roughly five received placebo; per-sample allocation not given. Day 63 following the first vaccine or placebo injection was when the samples were taken. Produced via immunoSEQ multiplex PCR; TCRdb's table is partial and in-frame only. The data hold about 420,000 clones, with 88% observed a single time.

The specimen comprised peripheral blood, sampled in a trial of Ad26.COV2.S vaccine versus placebo. The chain joins TRBV28 to TRBJ1-2; 7 nucleotides line up with TRBD1. The sequence was obtained from a person aged 18 to 59 who received the Ad26.COV2.S COVID-19 vaccine or a placebo. As DNA, the CDR3 is TGTGCCAGCAGGTCCCCCGGGACAGCTCACTACACCTTC. Translation: CASRSPGTAHYTF.